This T cell receptor (beta chain) stems from a study of T cell changes during pregnancy in multiple sclerosis (dated by TCRdb to between 2018 and 2020). With respect to the entire study: The study examined how the T cell repertoire changed over the course of pregnancy in women with multiple sclerosis.

As to this clone: Its antigen is unknown. No base quality information exists; no much larger clone differs at one position.

Library construction relied on the immunoSEQ multiplex PCR assay. This immuneACCESS table, as held by TCRdb, lists in-frame sequences with V and J called but not all clones. Of the missing ones, under half trace to an unresolved V gene in checked studies; the others have no known cause. The sample table records 69,000 or so clones; over 75% of these occur just once. Jointly, the top ten make up 0.29% of the sample. CDR1 and CDR2, per the germline V gene, are SGHDT and YYEEEE. From the cysteine through the phenylalanine, the CDR3 covers 17 amino acids. This entry keeps only the CDR3 DNA: 51 bases, framed from base 1.

Specimen: CD4+ T cells from peripheral blood mononuclear cells, collected in the third trimester of pregnancy. This sequence uses TRBV5-6 and TRBJ2-5; a stretch of 15 junction bases matches TRBD2. The last part of the DNA fits TRBJ2-7 better; the J call may be wrong. The TCR comes from a female donor in good health, enrolled as a control in a pregnancy study. The CDR3 amino acid sequence is: CASSLGGTSGGFYEQYF. The DNA sequence reads TGTGCCAGCAGCTTGGGCGGGACTAGCGGGGGGTTCTACGAGCAGTACTTC.